These T cell receptor beta chains were read from a single sample in a study of T cells in Graves' hyperthyroidism and ophthalmopathy. TCRdb redid the calling of the multiplex PCR reads with MiXCR, one entry per CDR3 protein. Among 130,000 to 150,000 distinct CDR3 sequences listed, 22% were seen once. Source material: blood. These receptors all come from a woman between 50 and 59 years old with Graves' hyperthyroidism that later progressed to Graves' ophthalmopathy. The CDR3 runs from the conserved cysteine through the conserved F or W. A D gene is named only where the DNA matches it firmly. Clone size, where shown, is once, few, many, or a class for clones that have expanded.

j_gene,abundance,d_gene,v_gene,CDR3aa,CDR3nt
TRBJ1-4,many,-,TRBV3-1,CASSQVPGGRSEKLFF,TGTGCCAGCAGCCAAGTACCCGGGGGACGAAGTGAAAAACTGTTTTTT
TRBJ2-4,few,TRBD1,TRBV18,CASSPGQELAKNIQYF,TGTGCCAGCTCACCGGGACAGGAGTTAGCCAAAAACATTCAGTACTTC
TRBJ2-5,few,TRBD2,TRBV12-3/TRBV12-4,CASSPGTSGRADQETQYF,TGTGCCAGCAGTCCCGGGACTAGCGGGAGGGCCGACCAAGAGACCCAGTACTTC
TRBJ2-5,-,TRBD2,TRBV20-1,CSANPGLAGWETQYF,TGCAGTGCTAACCCGGGACTAGCGGGTTGGGAGACCCAGTACTTC
TRBJ2-3,many,-,TRBV2,CASIRGLTDTQYF,TGTGCCAGCATTAGGGGATTAACAGATACGCAGTATTTT
TRBJ2-6,-,-,TRBV6-4,CASSPNSIGANVLTF,TGTGCCAGCAGTCCCAATTCAATTGGGGCCAACGTCCTGACTTTC
TRBJ2-1,-,TRBD2,TRBV6-1,CASSRKGSTGLAASSSYNEQFF,TGTGCCAGCAGTCGTAAGGGGTCGACGGGACTAGCGGCCTCCAGCTCCTACAATGAGCAGTTCTTC
TRBJ2-1,many,TRBD1,TRBV24-1,CATSDTGQGFNEQFF,TGTGCCACCAGTGATACAGGACAGGGGTTCAATGAGCAGTTCTTC
TRBJ2-5,many,-,TRBV11-2,CASSLGGEETQYF,TGTGCCAGCAGCTTAGGGGGGGAAGAGACCCAGTACTTC
TRBJ2-3,many,-,TRBV11-2,CASSLVGGQADTQYF,TGTGCCAGCAGCTTAGTGGGGGGCCAAGCAGATACGCAGTATTTT
TRBJ2-5,many,TRBD2,TRBV13,CASSSRLAGAREETQYF,TGTGCCAGCAGCTCCAGACTAGCGGGAGCTCGGGAGGAGACCCAGTACTTC
TRBJ1-4,-,-,TRBV6-6,CASSYSTATNEKLFF,TGTGCCAGCAGTTACTCGACTGCAACTAATGAAAAACTGTTTTTT
TRBJ2-5,-,-,TRBV6-1,CASSSHIYRTQYF,TGTGCCAGCAGTTCCCACATCTACAGGACCCAGTACTTC
TRBJ2-3,many,-,TRBV28,CASSSFSDTQYF,TGTGCCAGCAGCTCCTTTTCAGATACGCAGTATTTT
TRBJ2-1,-,TRBD2,TRBV10-3,CATGTSVYDEQFF,TGTGCCACCGGGACTAGTGTTTACGATGAGCAGTTCTTC
TRBJ2-1,few,-,TRBV6-5,CASSYSNFGGRYEQFF,TGTGCCAGCAGTTACTCGAACTTCGGGGGCAGGTATGAGCAGTTCTTC
TRBJ2-6,-,TRBD2,TRBV19,CASRSEGLAGLRANVLTF,TGTGCCAGTAGATCGGAGGGACTAGCGGGACTTAGGGCCAACGTCCTGACTTTC
TRBJ1-1,many,-,TRBV6-1,CASSPQGGGTEAFF,TGTGCCAGCAGCCCACAGGGCGGGGGAACTGAAGCTTTCTTT
TRBJ2-3,-,TRBD2,TRBV10-3,CAISVVSSGRGADTQYF,TGTGCCATCAGTGTTGTATCGAGCGGGAGAGGGGCAGATACGCAGTATTTT
TRBJ2-3,-,TRBD1,TRBV20-1,CSARDRDSQPTDTQYF,TGCAGTGCTAGGGACAGGGACAGTCAACCCACAGATACGCAGTATTTT
TRBJ2-5,many,-,TRBV7-8,CASSLVRTQPETQYF,TGTGCCAGCAGCTTAGTACGGACCCAGCCGGAGACCCAGTACTTC
TRBJ1-4,-,-,TRBV2,CASSVTATNEKLFF,TGTGCCAGCAGTGTGACTGCAACTAATGAAAAACTGTTTTTT
TRBJ2-3,many,-,TRBV20-1,CSATGLAYTQYF,TGCAGTGCTACAGGGCTAGCGTATACGCAGTATTTT
TRBJ1-2,-,-,TRBV4-2,CASSQDMGGYIF,TGTGCCAGCAGCCAAGATATGGGCGGCTACATCTTC
TRBJ1-1,-,TRBD1,TRBV6-9,CASITGGAGNTEAFF,TGTGCCAGCATTACAGGGGGCGCCGGAAACACTGAAGCTTTCTTT
TRBJ1-1,many,TRBD1,TRBV6-1,CASSSLLDTRQGGSEAFF,TGTGCCAGCAGTTCCCTTCTCGATACACGACAGGGTGGAAGTGAAGCTTTCTTT
TRBJ1-1,-,-,TRBV6-1,CASSESLGQSEAFF,TGTGCCAGCAGTGAAAGTCTAGGGCAGAGTGAAGCTTTCTTT
TRBJ1-5,many,-,TRBV6-1,CASSATGNQPQHF,TGTGCCAGCAGCGCCACAGGGAATCAGCCCCAGCATTTT
TRBJ2-5,many,-,TRBV24-1,CATSDLKGPQKETQYF,TGTGCCACCAGTGATTTGAAGGGGCCCCAAAAGGAGACCCAGTACTTC
TRBJ2-7,many,-,TRBV11-2,CASSPRGGGNSYEQYF,TGTGCCAGCAGCCCCAGAGGGGGAGGGAACTCCTACGAGCAGTACTTC
TRBJ1-1,many,-,TRBV20-1,CSAREEPGPEAFF,TGCAGTGCCCGGGAGGAACCTGGGCCTGAAGCTTTCTTT
TRBJ2-1,-,TRBD2,TRBV27,CASSNSGRPNNEQFF,TGTGCCAGCAGTAATAGCGGGAGACCCAACAATGAGCAGTTCTTC
TRBJ2-1,few,TRBD2,TRBV11-2,CASSTQHTSGGVNEQFF,TGTGCCAGCAGCACCCAACATACTAGCGGGGGGGTCAATGAGCAGTTCTTC
TRBJ2-5,-,TRBD1,TRBV15,CATSRGDRGWGQETQYF,TGTGCCACCAGCAGAGGTGACAGGGGTTGGGGCCAAGAGACCCAGTACTTC
TRBJ2-3,-,-,TRBV24-1,CATSEGQAGPDTQYF,TGTGCCACCAGTGAAGGCCAGGCAGGGCCAGATACGCAGTATTTT
TRBJ1-1,-,TRBD1,TRBV28,CASIPAPGQGGNTEAFF,TGTGCCAGCATCCCTGCCCCGGGACAGGGGGGGAACACTGAAGCTTTCTTT
TRBJ2-1,few,-,TRBV24-1,CATSDSGGGEQFF,TGTGCCACCAGTGATTCCGGAGGAGGTGAGCAGTTCTTC
TRBJ1-1,many,-,TRBV6-1,CASRRQTHTGIVEAFF,TGTGCCAGCAGGCGCCAGACGCATACAGGGATTGTTGAAGCTTTCTTT
TRBJ2-6,few,-,TRBV6-1,CASRRGAPGANVLTF,TGTGCCAGCAGGAGGGGGGCTCCTGGGGCCAACGTCCTGACTTTC
TRBJ2-3,many,-,TRBV7-2,CASSLFFRLDGPDTQYF,TGTGCCAGCAGCTTATTTTTCAGACTAGACGGTCCAGATACGCAGTATTTT
TRBJ2-7,many,-,TRBV20-1,CSARLREYEQYF,TGCAGTGCTAGATTACGGGAGTACGAGCAGTACTTC
TRBJ1-2,few,-,TRBV28,CASSLRGRGYGYTF,TGTGCCAGCAGTTTGAGGGGCAGGGGCTATGGCTACACCTTC
TRBJ2-7,many,-,TRBV10-1,CASSESGRPEQYF,TGCGCCAGCAGTGAGTCCGGACGCCCCGAGCAGTACTTC